This T cell receptor (beta chain) comes out of a study of T cells in Graves' hyperthyroidism and ophthalmopathy. The germline V gene has CDR1 MNHEY and CDR2 SVGEGT. This CDR3 contains 15 residues. J was trimmed by 2 bases and V by 2 bases; bases with no gene match: 2. TCR beta CDR3 sequences were amplified from RNA transcripts. HTBI primers drove first-round RT-PCR of the TCR CDR3. TCRdb reanalysed the multiplex PCR reads using MiXCR and keeps one entry per CDR3 protein. The data hold some 490,000 distinct CDR3 sequences, with less than 25% observed a single time. Broader study findings: Ophthalmopathy was told apart from stable hyperthyroidism by a 13 V-J model. Most expanded thyroid clonotypes above 0.001 also appeared in blood.

On this clonotype itself: Antigen: not known.

This clonotype originated in a woman in her seventies with Graves' ophthalmopathy. The specimen sequenced was blood. The chain joins TRBV6-2 or TRBV6-3 to TRBJ2-7; 11 bases are shared with TRBD2. DNA for the CDR3: TGTGCCAGCAGTTACGTAGCGGGAGGGCCCTACGAGCAGTACTTC. It translates to CASSYVAGGPYEQYF.